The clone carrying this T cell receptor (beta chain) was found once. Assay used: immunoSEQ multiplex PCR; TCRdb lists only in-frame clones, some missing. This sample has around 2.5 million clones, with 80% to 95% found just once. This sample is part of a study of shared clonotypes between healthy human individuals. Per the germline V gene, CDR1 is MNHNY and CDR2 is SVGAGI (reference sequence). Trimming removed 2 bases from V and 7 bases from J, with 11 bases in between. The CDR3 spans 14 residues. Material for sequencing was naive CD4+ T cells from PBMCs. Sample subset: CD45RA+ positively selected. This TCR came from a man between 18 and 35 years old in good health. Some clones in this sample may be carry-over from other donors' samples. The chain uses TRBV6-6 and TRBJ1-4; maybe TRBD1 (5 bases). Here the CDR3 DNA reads TGTGCCAGCAGTTACGGCCTCGGGACTGAAAAACTGTTTTTT. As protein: CASSYGLGTEKLFF.